What follows are 8 T cell receptor beta chains derived from one specimen sequenced in a study of response to subunit inactivated influenza vaccine. TCRdb processed the RT-PCR reads anew with MiXCR; each CDR3 protein has one entry. The sample lists roughly 500,000 distinct CDR3 sequences, more than 15% occurring once. The sample was CD4+ T cells sorted from PBMCs, taken roughly 24 months after vaccination. The receptors come from a man aged 45 to 75 who received an inactivated influenza vaccine.

This clonotype was seen only a few times. The chain is built from TRBV5-1 and TRBJ2-7, with a tentative D call TRBD2 (6 bases). The CDR3 runs 14 residues. Deletions cut 1 base from V and 1 base from J, with 9 bases between. The germline CDR1 and CDR2 sequences are SGHRS and YFSETQ. The CDR3 bases are TGCGCCAGCAGCTTGATCGGGGGATCCTACGAGCAGTACTTC. Encoded protein: CASSLIGGSYEQYF.

The sample holds a few counts of this clonotype. This chain joins TRBV5-6 and TRBJ2-2; D is undetermined. Trimming pared 2 bases from V and 2 bases from J, leaving 4 bases between. Germline V gene sequence: CDR1 SGHDT, CDR2 YYEEEE. The length of the CDR3 is 13 residues. CDR3 sequence: CASSFVNTGELFF. CDR3 DNA: TGTGCCAGCAGCTTCGTTAACACCGGGGAGCTGTTTTTT.

V usage is TRBV11-1 and J usage is TRBJ1-2, with 8 positions matching TRBD1. Trimming at V came to 5 bases and at J to 6 bases, leaving 5 bases not matched to a gene. The germline V gene encodes CDR1 SGHAT and CDR2 FQDESV (reference sequence). The CDR3 runs to 13 residues. This CDR3 is CASSPRTGHGYTF. For the CDR3, the DNA is TGTGCCAGCAGCCCAAGGACAGGGCATGGCTACACCTTC. The full variable domain, its missing parts supplied by reference TRBV11-1 and TRBJ1-2, is EAEVAQSPRYKITEKSQAVAFWCDPISGHATLYWYRQILGQGPELLVQFQDESVVDDSQLPKDRFSAERLKGVDSTLKIQPAELGDSAMYLCASSPRTGHGYTFGSGTRLTVV.

This clonotype turned up a few times. The chain combines TRBV29-1 with TRBJ2-7; D perhaps matches TRBD1 (6 bases). The V gene lost 3 bases and the J gene lost 5 bases, with 14 bases spanning the gap. Germline CDR1 and CDR2: SQVTM and ANQGSEA. The CDR3 loop spans 13 amino acids. This CDR3 reads CSVDWGRGNEQYF. The DNA for the CDR3 is TGCAGCGTTGATTGGGGCAGGGGAAACGAGCAGTACTTC.

The rearrangement uses TRBV20-1 and TRBJ2-7; D call uncertain. Germline CDR1 reads DFQATT; CDR2 reads SNEGSKA (reference sequence). This CDR3 spans 12 amino acids. The germline V and J ends were trimmed by 7 bases and 0 bases, with 10 bases remaining between them. In DNA, the CDR3 is TGCAGTGGAGCTGGCTCCTCCTACGAGCAGTACTTC. Its protein is CSGAGSSYEQYF.

This chain uses TRBV6-2 or TRBV6-3 with TRBJ1-1, with TRBD1 matching over 7 bases. Germline assignment: CDR1 MNHEY and CDR2 SVGEGT. There are 18 residues in the CDR3. V trimming: 6 bases; J trimming: 0 bases; junction bases outside the gene matches: 16. The chain's CDR3 is CASSSQGFSPTMNTEAFF. Here the CDR3 DNA reads TGTGCCAGCAGCTCACAGGGGTTCTCTCCAACCATGAACACTGAAGCTTTCTTT.

The chain employs TRBV27 and TRBJ2-7; 8 nucleotides line up with TRBD1. CDR1 and CDR2 from the germline V gene are MNHEY and SMNVEV (reference sequence). J was trimmed by 6 bases and V by 8 bases; bases with no gene match: 9. The CDR3 contains 13 residues. The CDR3 nucleotides are TGTGCCAGCCACCTCCAGGGGGCGGGCGAGCAGTACTTC. Encoded protein: CASHLQGAGEQYF.

This clonotype was counted a few times. The chain couples TRBV2 to TRBJ2-2; 9 positions match TRBD2. This CDR3 is built from 16 residues. The germline CDR1 and CDR2 sequences are SNHLY and FYNNEI. The V gene end was trimmed by 6 bases and the J gene end by 1 base; junction bases not matched to a gene: 6. CDR3 nucleotide sequence: TGTGCCAGCAGGGGGCTAGCGGGATTGAACACCGGGGAGCTGTTTTTT. It is translated as CASRGLAGLNTGELFF.